Shown below are 24 T cell receptor beta chains from a single sample sequenced in a study of shared clonotypes between healthy human individuals. Using immunoSEQ multiplex PCR, the repertoire was profiled, and TCRdb retains in-frame clones only, with some absent. Of a few million clones listed, about 92% were seen once; the top ten hold 0.3% to 0.4%. Sample: naive CD4+ T cells from PBMCs. Regarding subset: CD45RA+ positively selected. All receptors come from a young man in good health. Some clones in this sample may be carry-over from other donors' samples.

The J gene is TRBJ1-3, the V gene TRBV2, with D perhaps matching TRBD1 (6 bases). The V gene lost 6 bases and the J gene lost 9 bases, with 21 bases spanning the gap. Germline lookup yields CDR1 SNHLY and CDR2 FYNNEI. This CDR3 has 15 amino acids. Written as DNA, the CDR3 is TGTGCCAGCAGACCTTCAGGGGCGTCATTGGGCACCATATATTTT. Translating gives CASRPSGASLGTIYF.

This clone has only a few counts. V and J are TRBV5-4 and TRBJ2-4; possible D gene TRBD2, 6 bases. From germline, CDR1 is SGHNT and CDR2 YYREEE (reference sequence). The germline V and J ends were trimmed by 3 bases and 0 bases, with 13 bases remaining between them. CDR3 length: 16 amino acids. The CDR3 region has the DNA TGTGCCAGCAGCTGGGACTTAACCCTAGCCAAAAACATTCAGTACTTC. Its translation: CASSWDLTLAKNIQYF.

The chain recombines TRBV7-3 with TRBJ2-1, with D perhaps matching TRBD2 (6 bases). V was cut by 2 bases and J by 4 bases, with 15 bases left in between. Per germline, CDR1 SGHTA and CDR2 FQGTGA. This CDR3 has 16 residues. The CDR3 sequence: CASSLYRTEGYNEQFF. CDR3 nucleotides: TGTGCCAGCAGCTTATACCGGACGGAGGGATACAATGAGCAGTTCTTC.

The genes are TRBV9 and TRBJ1-6; 7 nucleotides match TRBD1. Germline CDR1 and CDR2: SGDLS and YYNGEE. CDR3 length: 14 residues. V was pared by 3 bases and J by 4 bases, with 1 base of the junction left unmatched. The CDR3 loop reads CASSDRGYNSPLHF. CDR3 coding DNA: TGTGCCAGCAGCGACAGGGGATATAATTCACCCCTCCACTTT.

This clone was seen just once. V usage is TRBV5-6 and J usage is TRBJ2-7, with D perhaps matching TRBD2 (5 bases). Trimming removed 4 bases at V and 3 bases at J, with 11 bases between. Germline CDR1 SGHDT, CDR2 YYEEEE. This CDR3 is 13 amino acids long. The CDR3 coding sequence is TGTGCCAGCAGCCGGAGGCAGCTCTACGAGCAGTACTTC. It yields the protein CASSRRQLYEQYF.

CDR3 region: CASSPRDREGSGELFF. The CDR3 bases are TGCGCCAGCAGCCCCCGGGACAGGGAAGGATCCGGGGAGCTGTTTTTT. The rearrangement uses TRBV5-1 and TRBJ2-2, with 9 bases that match TRBD1. Germline V CDR1 and CDR2: SGHRS, YFSETQ. J was trimmed by 6 bases and V by 4 bases; bases with no gene match: 10. CDR3 size: 16 residues. Variable domain in full (rest from reference TRBV5-1 and TRBJ2-2): KAGVTQTPRYLIKTRGQQVTLSCSPISGHRSVSWYQQTPGQGLQFLFEYFSETQRNKGNFPGRFSGRQFSNSRSEMNVSTLELGDSALYLCASSPRDREGSGELFFGEGSRLTVL.

The V and J genes are TRBV5-5 and TRBJ2-2, with 7 bases lining up with TRBD1. The length of the CDR3 is 16 residues. Trimming cost V 6 bases and J 5 bases; bases outside gene matches: 13. CDR1 is SGHKS and CDR2 is YYEKEE in the germline V gene (reference sequence). The CDR3 bases are TGTGCCAGCAACCGCGTCGTAGGGGGCCGAACCGGGGAGCTGTTTTTT. Amino acids: CASNRVVGGRTGELFF.

The genes are TRBV25-1 and TRBJ2-1, with 8 bases aligning to TRBD1. Germline V gene lookup returns CDR1 MGHDK and CDR2 SYGVNS. The trim removed 5 bases at V and 6 bases at J, leaving 6 bases unmatched. This CDR3 contains 14 residues. CDR3 sequence: CASSKPGQVNEQFF. CDR3 nucleotide sequence: TGTGCCAGCAGTAAGCCGGGACAGGTCAATGAGCAGTTCTTC.

The chain combines TRBV28 with TRBJ2-3; 7 positions agree with TRBD2. Losses at the gene ends were 6 bases for V and 5 bases for J; bases not matched to a gene: 5. CDR1 is MDHEN and CDR2 is SYDVKM in the germline V gene. This CDR3 spans 13 amino acids. The CDR3 spells CASSSGLGDTQYF. CDR3 DNA sequence: TGTGCCAGCAGCTCCGGACTAGGAGATACGCAGTATTTT. Filled out from reference TRBV28 and TRBJ2-3, the complete variable domain reads DVKVTQSSRYLVKRTGEKVFLECVQDMDHENMFWYRQDPGLGLRLIYFSYDVKMKEKGDIPEGYSVSREKKERFSLILESASTNQTSMYLCASSSGLGDTQYFGPGTRLTVL.

The chain employs TRBV5-8 and TRBJ2-5; weak D call: TRBD1 (6 bases). The CDR3 spans 14 residues. Germline lookup yields CDR1 SGHTS and CDR2 YDEGEE. With 2 bases removed from V and 4 bases from J, the gap between germline ends came to 12 bases. The CDR3 reads CASSFRGTGETQYF. The CDR3 coding sequence is TGTGCCAGCAGCTTCAGGGGAACGGGAGAGACCCAGTACTTC.

V and J are TRBV5-4 and TRBJ2-3; 10 positions agree with TRBD2. Germline V CDR1 and CDR2: SGHNT, YYREEE (reference sequence). The length of the CDR3 is 16 residues. The V and J ends lost 3 bases and 2 bases, in that order; junction bases with no gene match: 6. The CDR3 DNA reads TGTGCCAGCAGCTCGGGCGGACTAGCGGACACAGATACGCAGTATTTT. It is translated as CASSSGGLADTDTQYF.

This clone was counted a single time. The V gene is TRBV7-2, the J gene TRBJ2-1; maybe TRBD2 (5 bases). CDR3 size: 13 residues. The germline V gene encodes CDR1 SGHTA and CDR2 FQGNSA. V was shortened by 1 base and J by 10 bases, with 11 bases between the two germline ends. DNA for the CDR3: TGTGCCAGCAGCTTAGGGAGAGCGGCAGAGCAGTTCTTC. Translating it yields CASSLGRAAEQFF.

The V and J genes are TRBV4-1 and TRBJ1-5, with 7 bases matching TRBD1. This CDR3 has 16 residues. Germline lookup yields CDR1 MGHRA and CDR2 YSYEKL. The junction had 7 bases not matched to a gene; V was cut back by 4 bases and J by 1 base. CDR3 amino acids: CASSPGGQASNQPQHF. CDR3 nucleotide sequence: TGCGCCAGCAGCCCCGGTGGACAGGCGAGCAATCAGCCCCAGCATTTT.

V usage is TRBV6-5 and J usage is TRBJ1-5, with TRBD1 matching over 7 bases. Germline CDR1 and CDR2: MNHEY and SVGAGI. The junction had 1 base not matched to a gene; V was cut back by 0 bases and J by 5 bases. The length of the CDR3 is 14 residues. DNA for the CDR3: TGTGCCAGCAGTTACTCTGGGACAGATCAGCCCCAGCATTTT. This codes for CASSYSGTDQPQHF.

The rearrangement links TRBV5-6 to TRBJ2-1; 9 bases match TRBD1. The germline CDR1 and CDR2 sequences are SGHDT and YYEEEE. The J segment lost 8 bases and the V segment lost 1 base, leaving 10 bases of the junction unmatched. The CDR3 contains 16 residues. In nucleotides, the CDR3 is TGTGCCAGCAGCTTGCCCGGGACAGGGAGAGTCGATGAGCAGTTCTTC. It encodes CASSLPGTGRVDEQFF.

This clone occurred once. V usage is TRBV28 and J usage is TRBJ2-7, with TRBD2 matching 8 bases. With 6 bases clipped from V and 0 bases from J, the junction kept 7 bases outside the gene matches. Germline V gene sequence: CDR1 MDHEN, CDR2 SYDVKM. The CDR3 loop spans 15 amino acids. CDR3 nucleotides: TGTGCCAGCAGCAACCTCGGGGGGGGCTCCTACGAGCAGTACTTC. Translating gives CASSNLGGGSYEQYF.

The CDR3 DNA reads as TGTGCCAGTAGTCTCGGGACAGGGGCTTATCAGCCCCAGCATTTT. It encodes CASSLGTGAYQPQHF. V is TRBV19 and J is TRBJ1-5, with 10 positions matching TRBD1. The ends lost 5 bases at V and 5 bases at J; junction bases unmatched: 6. The germline V gene encodes CDR1 LNHDA and CDR2 SQIVND (reference sequence). CDR3 length: 15 residues.

CDR3 residues: CASSVGTHNEQFF. The CDR3 nucleotides are TGTGCCAGTAGTGTTGGGACCCACAATGAGCAGTTCTTC. The gene calls are TRBV19 and TRBJ2-1; D is possibly TRBD1 or TRBD2 (5 bases each). V dropped 5 bases and J dropped 5 bases, with 10 bases sitting between them. The CDR3 spans 13 residues. Looked up from germline, CDR1 is LNHDA and CDR2 is SQIVND (reference sequence).

This clone was seen only once. Just one base apart from a much larger clone, this may be a read error. The same CDR3 also results from other DNA sequences found in this sample. This chain links TRBV28 with TRBJ2-7; D call uncertain. Germline V gene lookup returns CDR1 MDHEN and CDR2 SYDVKM. The CDR3 extends over 11 amino acids. The germline V and J ends were trimmed by 6 bases and 0 bases, with 3 bases remaining between them. For the CDR3, the DNA is TGTGCCAGCAGCTCCTCCTACGAGCAGTACTTC. Protein product: CASSSSYEQYF.

V is TRBV29-1 and J is TRBJ1-2; D is perhaps TRBD1 (6 bases). Germline assignment: CDR1 SQVTM and CDR2 ANQGSEA. Trimming took 7 bases from V and 8 from J, leaving 8 bases between them. CDR3 size: 9 residues. CDR3 DNA sequence: TGCAGCGCCGACAGGGGCTACACCTTC. Protein sequence: CSADRGYTF.

The J gene is TRBJ2-7, the V gene TRBV27, with D uncertain. Germline CDR1 MNHEY, CDR2 SMNVEV (reference sequence). V lost 0 bases and J 7 bases, leaving 10 bases between the germline ends. The CDR3 runs 13 residues. CDR3 bases: TGTGCCAGCAGTTTATCCTCCGGCGTAGAGCAGTACTTC. Encoded protein: CASSLSSGVEQYF.

CDR3 in DNA: TGTGCCAGCAGCTGGGACAGGGGTTCCTACGAGCAGTACTTC. Its translation is CASSWDRGSYEQYF. V gene TRBV7-8 combines with J gene TRBJ2-7; 10 bases map to TRBD1. Germline V gene sequence: CDR1 SGHVS, CDR2 FQNEAQ. V was clipped by 4 bases and J by 1 base; unmatched bases: 1. The length of the CDR3 is 14 residues.

This rearrangement joins TRBV5-1 to TRBJ2-3, with D maybe TRBD2 (7 bases). Germline assignment: CDR1 SGHRS and CDR2 YFSETQ. The CDR3 is made up of 17 amino acids. V lost 1 base, J lost 1 base, and 16 bases lay in between. CDR3 DNA: TGCGCCAGCAGCTTGACGTACAGGGCGGGGGGCACAGATACGCAGTATTTT. As protein: CASSLTYRAGGTDTQYF.

A note on this clone: Other DNA variants within this sample encode the same CDR3. V usage is TRBV18 and J usage is TRBJ2-1; possibly TRBD2 for D (6 bases). Trimming shortened V by 3 bases and J by 0 bases, and 9 bases separated the two germline ends. This CDR3 has 15 amino acids. From germline, CDR1 is KGHSH and CDR2 LQKENI. CDR3 in amino acids: CASSPPGSSYNEQFF. DNA of the CDR3: TGTGCCAGCTCACCCCCCGGGAGCTCCTACAATGAGCAGTTCTTC.